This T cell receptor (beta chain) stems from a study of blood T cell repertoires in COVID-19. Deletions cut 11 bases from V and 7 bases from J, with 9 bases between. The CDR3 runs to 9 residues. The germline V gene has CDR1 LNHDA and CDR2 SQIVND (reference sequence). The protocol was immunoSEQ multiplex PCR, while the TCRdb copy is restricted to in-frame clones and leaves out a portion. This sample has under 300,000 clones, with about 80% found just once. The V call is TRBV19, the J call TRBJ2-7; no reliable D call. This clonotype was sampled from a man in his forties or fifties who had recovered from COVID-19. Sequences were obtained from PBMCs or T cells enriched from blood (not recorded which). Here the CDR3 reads CARIEEQYF. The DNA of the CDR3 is TGTGCCCGCATTGAGGAGCAGTACTTC.